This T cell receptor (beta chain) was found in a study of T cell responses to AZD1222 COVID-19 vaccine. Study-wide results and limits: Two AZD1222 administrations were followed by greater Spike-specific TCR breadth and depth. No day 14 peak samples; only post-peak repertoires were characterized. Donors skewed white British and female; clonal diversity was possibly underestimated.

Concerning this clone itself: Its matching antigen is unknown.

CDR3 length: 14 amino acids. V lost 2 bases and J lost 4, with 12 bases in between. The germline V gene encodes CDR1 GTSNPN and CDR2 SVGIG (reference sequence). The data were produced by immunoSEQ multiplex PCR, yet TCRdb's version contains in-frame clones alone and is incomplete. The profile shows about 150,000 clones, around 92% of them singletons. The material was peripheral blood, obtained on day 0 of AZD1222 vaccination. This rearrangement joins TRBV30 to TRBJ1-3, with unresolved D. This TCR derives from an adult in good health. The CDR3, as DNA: TGTGCCTGGAGTTTAGGAGGGAGGGGAAACACCATATATTTT. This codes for CAWSLGGRGNTIYF. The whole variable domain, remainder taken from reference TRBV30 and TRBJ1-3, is SQTIHQWPATLVQPVGSPLSLECTVEGTSNPNLYWYRQAAGRGLQLLFYSVGIGQISSEVPQNLSASRPQDRQFILSSKKLLLSDSGFYLCAWSLGGRGNTIYFGEGSWLTVV.